The rows below give T cell receptor beta chains drawn from one sample of a study of blood T cell repertoires in COVID-19. The assay was immunoSEQ multiplex PCR, and TCRdb's table has in-frame clones only and misses some. The sample contains about 140,000 clones, roughly 85% of which appear only once. Specimen: PBMCs or T cells enriched from blood (not recorded which). The receptor set was obtained from a woman between 45 and 60 years old who had recovered from COVID-19. The CDR3 runs from the conserved cysteine through the conserved F or W. D genes are given only for firm matches. The listing skips clone size in some rows; elsewhere it reads once, few, many or a size class.

size	V	J	D	CDR3
.	TRBV15	TRBJ1-2	.	CATSRGTPGHNYGYTF
.	TRBV19	TRBJ1-2	.	CASSIRAGQPGDGYTF
.	TRBV18	TRBJ2-4	.	CASSPILWGEKENIQYF
few	TRBV5-1	TRBJ1-1	.	CASSQGRKTEAFF
.	TRBV18	TRBJ2-7	.	CASSPPTGPSYEQYF
.	TRBV2	TRBJ2-1	TRBD2	CASRRLAGGSYNEQFF
.	TRBV11-2	TRBJ1-2	TRBD1	CASTSWAGGLYGYTF
.	TRBV2	TRBJ1-3	.	CASSDGGGGNTIYF
few	TRBV6-2/TRBV6-3	TRBJ2-3	TRBD2	CASSPLSGADTQYF
.	TRBV27	TRBJ2-7	.	CASSLFPGQSDEQYF
.	TRBV10-3	TRBJ1-1	.	CAISDAGQVNTEAFF
few	TRBV10-2	TRBJ2-7	TRBD2	CASSEPGLVVEQYF
.	TRBV9	TRBJ2-3	.	CASSPGSTDTQYF
.	TRBV7-6	TRBJ2-7	.	CASSLAPGVAYEQYF
.	TRBV18	TRBJ1-1	.	CASSPRAENTEAFF
.	TRBV11-2	TRBJ2-1	TRBD2	CASSTTTSGRVGEQFF
.	TRBV24-1	TRBJ1-2	TRBD1	CATSEGGTGPSGYGYTF
.	TRBV19	TRBJ1-3	.	CASSNGRGGSGNTIYF
.	TRBV11-2	TRBJ1-3	.	CASSLSRAGNTIYF
.	TRBV11-3	TRBJ1-6	.	CASSFRGENSPLHF